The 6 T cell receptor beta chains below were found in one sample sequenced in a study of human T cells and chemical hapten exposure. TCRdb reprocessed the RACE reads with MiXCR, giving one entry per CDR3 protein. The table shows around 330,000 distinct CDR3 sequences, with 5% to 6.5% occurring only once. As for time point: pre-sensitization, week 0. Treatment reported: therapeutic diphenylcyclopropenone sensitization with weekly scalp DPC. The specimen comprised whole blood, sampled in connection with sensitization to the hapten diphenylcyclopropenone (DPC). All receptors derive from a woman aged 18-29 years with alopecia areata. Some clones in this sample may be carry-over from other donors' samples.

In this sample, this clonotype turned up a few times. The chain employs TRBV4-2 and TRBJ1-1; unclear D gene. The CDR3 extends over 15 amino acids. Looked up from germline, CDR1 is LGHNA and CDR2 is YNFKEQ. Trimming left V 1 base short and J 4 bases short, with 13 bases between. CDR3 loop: CASSQVMGETTEAFF. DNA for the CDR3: TGTGCCAGCAGCCAAGTGATGGGCGAGACCACTGAAGCTTTCTTT.

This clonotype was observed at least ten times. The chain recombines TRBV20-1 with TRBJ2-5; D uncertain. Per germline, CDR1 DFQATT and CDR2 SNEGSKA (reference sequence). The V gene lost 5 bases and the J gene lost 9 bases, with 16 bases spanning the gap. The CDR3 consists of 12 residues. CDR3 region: CSASGLTEAQYF. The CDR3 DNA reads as TGCAGTGCTTCCGGCCTGACCGAAGCCCAGTACTTC.

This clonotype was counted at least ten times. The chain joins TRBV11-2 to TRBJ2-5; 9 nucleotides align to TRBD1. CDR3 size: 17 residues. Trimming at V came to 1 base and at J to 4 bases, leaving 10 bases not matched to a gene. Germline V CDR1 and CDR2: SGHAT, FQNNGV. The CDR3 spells CASSLGVTGGLLETQYF. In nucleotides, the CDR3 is TGTGCCAGCAGCTTAGGCGTGACAGGGGGATTGTTAGAGACCCAGTACTTC.

The chain's CDR3 is CARSTDRVPYEQYF. CDR3 DNA sequence: TGTGCCAGAAGTACCGACAGGGTGCCCTACGAGCAGTACTTC. The rearrangement links TRBV6-6 to TRBJ2-7; 7 bases fit TRBD1. Germline V lookup: CDR1 MNHNY, CDR2 SVGAGI (reference sequence). J lost 2 bases, V lost 9 bases, and 10 bases had no gene match. CDR3 length: 14 residues.

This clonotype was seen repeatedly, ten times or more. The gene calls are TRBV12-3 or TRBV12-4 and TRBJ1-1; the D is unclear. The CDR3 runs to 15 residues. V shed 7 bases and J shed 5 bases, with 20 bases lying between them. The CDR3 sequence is CASTLKGPAETEAFF. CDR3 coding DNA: TGTGCCAGCACCCTAAAAGGACCGGCGGAGACTGAAGCTTTCTTT.

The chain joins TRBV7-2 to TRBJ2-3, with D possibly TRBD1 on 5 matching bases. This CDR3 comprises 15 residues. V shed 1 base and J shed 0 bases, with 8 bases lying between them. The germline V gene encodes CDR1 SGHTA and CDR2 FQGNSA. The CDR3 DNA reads TGTGCCAGCAGCTTAGAGGGGCCCAGCACAGATACGCAGTATTTT. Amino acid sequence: CASSLEGPSTDTQYF.